This record looks at one TCR beta chain sequence and its context. Using unique molecular identifiers, the investigators prepared the TCRbeta library. Using its own MiXCR run on the PCR reads, TCRdb lists one record per CDR3 protein. The sample has approximately 240,000 distinct CDR3 sequences, around 9.7% seen once. This specimen comes from a study of T-cell reconstitution after alpha-beta-depleted transplantation in children. The sequences come from PBMCs from the stem cell graft donor, collected from the stem cell graft. The receptor was derived from a human donor who donated a stem cell graft to a child with SCID.

CDR3 nucleotides: TGTGCCATCAGTGACCAGACTAGCGGGGGGGCGGGGGAGCAGTTCTTC. This sequence encodes CAISDQTSGGAGEQFF. The chain couples TRBV10-3 to TRBJ2-1; 14 bases match TRBD2. The CDR3 has 16 residues. V lost 3 bases, J lost 10 bases, and 8 bases stayed unmatched. Per the germline V gene, CDR1 is ENHRY and CDR2 is SYGVKD.